Below are 3 T cell receptor beta chains sequenced from a single sample in a study of blood T cell repertoires in COVID-19. Generated by immunoSEQ multiplex PCR, the TCRdb table keeps only in-frame clones and is missing some. The sample consists of over 100,000 clones, roughly 86% of them appearing once. The sequencing input was peripheral blood. These receptors were taken from a woman aged 70-85 years with COVID-19, enrolled during active disease.

This clone was found once. The chain joins TRBV28 to TRBJ1-6; TRBD1 is a possible D gene (6 bases). The germline V gene encodes CDR1 MDHEN and CDR2 SYDVKM. Trimming took 2 bases from V and 10 from J, leaving 12 bases between them. This CDR3 contains 14 residues. The CDR3 spells CASSLVQGSSPLHF. CDR3 nucleotides: TGTGCCAGCAGTTTAGTACAGGGTAGCTCACCCCTCCACTTT.

Only one count was recorded for this clone. V is TRBV10-2 and J is TRBJ1-3; 7 bases fit TRBD1. Losses at the gene ends were 4 bases for V and 10 bases for J; bases not matched to a gene: 10. The CDR3 has 14 amino acids. The germline V gene has CDR1 WSHSY and CDR2 SAAADI. The CDR3 sequence: CASSGGQLRQTIYF. For the CDR3, the DNA is TGCGCCAGCAGTGGGGGACAGTTACGGCAGACCATATATTTT.

V gene TRBV18 combines with J gene TRBJ1-2; the D is unclear. Germline CDR1 reads KGHSH; CDR2 reads LQKENI. The V end was cut by 2 bases, the J end by 4 bases, with 8 bases between. This CDR3 region has 13 residues. CDR3 nucleotide sequence: TGTGCCAGCTCACCAAGGGAGGGCTATGGCTACACCTTC. Its protein product is CASSPREGYGYTF.